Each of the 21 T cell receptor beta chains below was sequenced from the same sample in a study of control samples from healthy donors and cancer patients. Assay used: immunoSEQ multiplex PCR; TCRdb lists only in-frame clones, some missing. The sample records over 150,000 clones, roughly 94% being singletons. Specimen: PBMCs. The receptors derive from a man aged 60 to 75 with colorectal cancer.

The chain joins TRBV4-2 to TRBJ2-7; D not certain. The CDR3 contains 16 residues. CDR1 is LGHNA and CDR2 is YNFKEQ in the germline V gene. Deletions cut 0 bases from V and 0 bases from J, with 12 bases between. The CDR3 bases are TGTGCCAGCAGCCAAGATGTTTACAGTTCCTCCTACGAGCAGTACTTC. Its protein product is CASSQDVYSSSYEQYF.

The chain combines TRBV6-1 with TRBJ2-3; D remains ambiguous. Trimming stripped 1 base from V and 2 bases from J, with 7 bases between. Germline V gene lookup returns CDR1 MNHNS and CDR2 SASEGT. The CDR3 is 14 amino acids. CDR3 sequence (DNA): TGTGCCAGCAGTGAAGGGGCTCTCACAGATACGCAGTATTTT. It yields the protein CASSEGALTDTQYF.

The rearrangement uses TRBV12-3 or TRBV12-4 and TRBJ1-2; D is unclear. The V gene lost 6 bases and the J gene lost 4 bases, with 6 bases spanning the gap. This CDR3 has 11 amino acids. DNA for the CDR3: TGTGCCAGCAGGACACTCTATGGCTACACCTTC. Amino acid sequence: CASRTLYGYTF.

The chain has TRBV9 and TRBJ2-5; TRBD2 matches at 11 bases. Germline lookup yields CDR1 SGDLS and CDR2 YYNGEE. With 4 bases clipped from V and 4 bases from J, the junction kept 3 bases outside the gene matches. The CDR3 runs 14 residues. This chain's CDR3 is CASSLTSGRETQYF. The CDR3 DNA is TGTGCCAGCAGCCTTACTAGCGGGAGAGAGACCCAGTACTTC.

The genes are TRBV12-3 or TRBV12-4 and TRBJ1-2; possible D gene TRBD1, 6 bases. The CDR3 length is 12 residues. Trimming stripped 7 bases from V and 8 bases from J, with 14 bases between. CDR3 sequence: CASTLGGAGYTF. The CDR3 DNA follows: TGTGCCAGCACCTTGGGGGGGGCCGGCTACACCTTC.

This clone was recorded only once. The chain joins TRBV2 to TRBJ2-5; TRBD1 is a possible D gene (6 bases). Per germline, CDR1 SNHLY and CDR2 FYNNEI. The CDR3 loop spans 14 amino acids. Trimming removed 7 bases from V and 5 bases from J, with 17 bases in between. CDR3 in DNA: TGTGCCAGCACCAGCGAGGGGGTCATGGAGACCCAGTACTTC. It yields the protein CASTSEGVMETQYF.

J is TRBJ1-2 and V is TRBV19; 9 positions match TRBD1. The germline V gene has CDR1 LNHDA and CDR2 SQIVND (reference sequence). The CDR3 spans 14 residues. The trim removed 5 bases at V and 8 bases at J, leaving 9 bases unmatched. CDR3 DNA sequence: TGTGCCAGTAGTCAGCGGACAGGGGATGGCGGCTACACCTTC. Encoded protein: CASSQRTGDGGYTF.

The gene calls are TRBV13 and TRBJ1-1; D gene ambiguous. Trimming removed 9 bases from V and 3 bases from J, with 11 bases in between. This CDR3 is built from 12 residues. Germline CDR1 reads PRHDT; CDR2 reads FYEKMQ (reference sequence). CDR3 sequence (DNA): TGTGCCAGTCAACTCGCCGACACTGAAGCTTTCTTT. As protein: CASQLADTEAFF.

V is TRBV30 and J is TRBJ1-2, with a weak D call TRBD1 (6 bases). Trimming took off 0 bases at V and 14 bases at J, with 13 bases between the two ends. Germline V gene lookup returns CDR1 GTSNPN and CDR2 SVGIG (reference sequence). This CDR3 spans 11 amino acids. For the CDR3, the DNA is TGTGCCTGGAGTGTACATAGAGGGGGGACCTTC. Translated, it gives CAWSVHRGGTF.

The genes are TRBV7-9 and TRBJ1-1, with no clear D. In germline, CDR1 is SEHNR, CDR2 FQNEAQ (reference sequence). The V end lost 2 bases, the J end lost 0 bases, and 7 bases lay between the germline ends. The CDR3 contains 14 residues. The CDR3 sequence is CASSLRGVNTEAFF. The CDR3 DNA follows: TGTGCCAGCAGCTTAAGAGGAGTGAACACTGAAGCTTTCTTT.

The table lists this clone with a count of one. DNA for the CDR3: TGTGCCAGTAGTACCTTAGACAGGCCGAACACTGAAGCTTTCTTT. Translated: CASSTLDRPNTEAFF. V and J are TRBV19 and TRBJ1-1, with D tentatively TRBD1 (6 bases). The germline V gene has CDR1 LNHDA and CDR2 SQIVND (reference sequence). Trimming left V 4 bases short and J 1 base short, with 13 bases between. The length of the CDR3 is 15 residues.

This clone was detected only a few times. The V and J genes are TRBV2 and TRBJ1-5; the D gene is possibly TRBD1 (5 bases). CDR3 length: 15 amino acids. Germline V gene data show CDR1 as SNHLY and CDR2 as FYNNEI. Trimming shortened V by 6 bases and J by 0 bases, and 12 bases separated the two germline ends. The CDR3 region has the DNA TGTGCCAGCAGGCGGGACCAGCTTAGCAATCAGCCCCAGCATTTT. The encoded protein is CASRRDQLSNQPQHF.

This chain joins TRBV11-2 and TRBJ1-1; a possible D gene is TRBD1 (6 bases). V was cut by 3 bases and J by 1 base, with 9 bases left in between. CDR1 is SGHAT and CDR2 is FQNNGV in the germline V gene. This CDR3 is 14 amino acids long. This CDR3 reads CASSFGQTNTEAFF. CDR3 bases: TGTGCCAGCAGCTTCGGACAGACGAACACTGAAGCTTTCTTT.

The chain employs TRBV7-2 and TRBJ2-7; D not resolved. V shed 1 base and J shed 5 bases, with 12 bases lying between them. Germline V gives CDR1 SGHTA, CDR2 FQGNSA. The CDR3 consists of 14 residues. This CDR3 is CASSLGYRVDEQYF. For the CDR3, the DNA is TGTGCCAGCAGCTTAGGGTATAGAGTAGACGAGCAGTACTTC.

Here the CDR3 reads CASSLPVFNEQFF. The CDR3 DNA sequence: TGTGCCAGCAGCTTGCCAGTTTTCAATGAGCAGTTCTTC. The chain joins TRBV11-2 to TRBJ2-1, with unresolved D. In germline, CDR1 is SGHAT, CDR2 FQNNGV. The CDR3 is 13 amino acids. Trimming left V 3 bases short and J 6 bases short, with 9 bases between. Combining the CDR3 with reference TRBV11-2 and TRBJ2-1 gives the whole variable domain EAGVAQSPRYKIIEKRQSVAFWCNPISGHATLYWYQQILGQGPKLLIQFQNNGVVDDSQLPKDRFSAERLKGVDSTLKIQPAKLEDSAVYLCASSLPVFNEQFFGPGTRLTVL.

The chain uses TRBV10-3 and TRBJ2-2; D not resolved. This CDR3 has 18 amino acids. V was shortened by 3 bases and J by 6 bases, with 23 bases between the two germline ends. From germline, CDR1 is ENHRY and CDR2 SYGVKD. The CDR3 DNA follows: TGTGCCATCAGTGATACTAATAGGGATGGGCGTTTGGCCGGGGAGCTGTTTTTT. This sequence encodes CAISDTNRDGRLAGELFF.

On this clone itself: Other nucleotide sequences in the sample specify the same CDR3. The chain's CDR3 is CASSRGAGETQYF. The DNA for the CDR3 is TGTGCCAGTAGTCGGGGGGCAGGAGAGACCCAGTACTTC. The V and J genes are TRBV19 and TRBJ2-5, with a weak D call TRBD2 (7 bases). This CDR3 is 13 amino acids long. From germline, CDR1 is LNHDA and CDR2 SQIVND (reference sequence). Trimming stripped 5 bases from V and 4 bases from J, with 11 bases between.

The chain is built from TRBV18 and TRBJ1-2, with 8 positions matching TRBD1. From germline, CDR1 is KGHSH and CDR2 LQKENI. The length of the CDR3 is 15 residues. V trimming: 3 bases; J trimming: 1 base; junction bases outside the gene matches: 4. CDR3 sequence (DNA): TGTGCCAGCTCACCGGGGACAGGAAATAACTATGGCTACACCTTC. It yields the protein CASSPGTGNNYGYTF.

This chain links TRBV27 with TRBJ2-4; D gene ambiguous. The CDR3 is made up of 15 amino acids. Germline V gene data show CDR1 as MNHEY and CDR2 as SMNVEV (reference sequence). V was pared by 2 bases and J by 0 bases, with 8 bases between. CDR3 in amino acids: CASSLMGLAKNIQYF. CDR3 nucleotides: TGTGCCAGCAGTTTAATGGGATTAGCCAAAAACATTCAGTACTTC.

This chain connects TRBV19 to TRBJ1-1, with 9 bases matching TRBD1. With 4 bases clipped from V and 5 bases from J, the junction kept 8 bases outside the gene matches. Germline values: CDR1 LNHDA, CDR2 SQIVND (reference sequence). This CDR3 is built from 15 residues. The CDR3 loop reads CASSTQQGAGTEAFF. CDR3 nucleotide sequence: TGTGCCAGTAGTACCCAACAGGGGGCAGGGACTGAAGCTTTCTTT.

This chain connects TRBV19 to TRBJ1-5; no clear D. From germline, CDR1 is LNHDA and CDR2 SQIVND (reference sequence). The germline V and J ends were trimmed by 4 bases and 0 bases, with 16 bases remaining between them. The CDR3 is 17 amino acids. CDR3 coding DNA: TGTGCCAGTAGTACCCCCCGGGCCCCCTATAGCAATCAGCCCCAGCATTTT. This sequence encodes CASSTPRAPYSNQPQHF.